This entry lists 5 T cell receptor beta chains sequenced from one sample in a study of early T cells in non-severe SARS-CoV-2 infection. TCRdb used MiXCR to reprocess the 5' RACE reads, holding one entry per CDR3 protein. The data hold under 50,000 distinct CDR3 sequences, with less than 4.5% observed a single time. The sequencing sample was made of whole blood. Receptor source: an adult who was a healthcare worker with PCR-confirmed SARS-CoV-2 infection or an uninfected control (not recorded which).

This chain joins TRBV5-1 and TRBJ1-1; D possibly corresponds to TRBD1 (6 bases). The V end was cut by 0 bases, the J end by 5 bases, with 20 bases between. Germline CDR1 is SGHRS and CDR2 is YFSETQ. The CDR3 sequence is 17 residues long. This CDR3 reads CASSLVGGRGAGTEAFF. CDR3 sequence (DNA): TGCGCCAGCAGCTTGGTCGGGGGGCGAGGTGCTGGAACTGAAGCTTTCTTT.

This clonotype was seen many times. V usage is TRBV7-3 and J usage is TRBJ2-2; D ambiguous. This CDR3 has 16 residues. The V gene lost 1 base and the J gene lost 5 bases, with 14 bases spanning the gap. Germline values: CDR1 SGHTA, CDR2 FQGTGA. CDR3 coding DNA: TGTGCCAGCAGCTTAAACCCCACGTGGGGAACCGGGGAGCTGTTTTTT. This gives the protein CASSLNPTWGTGELFF.

J is TRBJ2-1 and V is TRBV7-2; possible D gene TRBD2, 5 bases. CDR1 is SGHTA, CDR2 FQGNSA, per germline. The V and J ends lost 4 bases and 10 bases respectively, with 11 bases between them. This CDR3 region has 12 residues. CDR3 sequence: CASSSGLWEQFF. The CDR3 nucleotides are TGTGCCAGCAGCTCCGGACTGTGGGAGCAGTTCTTC.

V and J are TRBV29-1 and TRBJ2-2; D is undetermined. The CDR3 covers 13 residues. Germline V gene lookup returns CDR1 SQVTM and CDR2 ANQGSEA. Trimming removed 5 bases at V and 2 bases at J, with 9 bases between. The CDR3 DNA reads TGCAGCGTTAAGGCAGAAAACACCGGGGAGCTGTTTTTT. Translating gives CSVKAENTGELFF.

This clonotype was seen ten or more times. The chain couples TRBV6-5 to TRBJ2-1, with 7 positions matching TRBD2. The CDR3 covers 15 residues. Germline V gives CDR1 MNHEY, CDR2 SVGAGI. Trimming cost V 6 bases and J 6 bases; bases outside gene matches: 11. The CDR3 loop is CASSPPRGGPNEQFF. DNA for the CDR3: TGTGCCAGCAGCCCTCCGCGGGGAGGGCCCAATGAGCAGTTCTTC.